These T cell receptor beta chains were read from a single sample in a study of shared clonotypes between healthy human individuals. Profiled with immunoSEQ multiplex PCR; TCRdb holds only in-frame clones, not every one. The table has hundreds of thousands of clones, 95% to 96% seen once. Sequencing was carried out using naive CD8+ T cells sorted from blood. These receptors originate from a woman between 25 and 40 years old in good health. Both conserved end residues are part of each CDR3. D genes are given only for firm matches. The size entry is marked missing in some rows and otherwise reads once, few, many or a size class.

v_gene: TRBV27
abundance: .
j_gene: TRBJ2-7
d_gene: .
CDR3aa: CASTGNSYEQYF
CDR3nt: TGTGCCAGCACGGGCAATTCCTACGAGCAGTACTTC

v_gene: TRBV18
abundance: .
j_gene: TRBJ2-5
d_gene: TRBD1
CDR3aa: CASSPPARGLKETQYF
CDR3nt: TGTGCCAGCTCACCACCGGCCAGGGGGCTCAAGGAGACCCAGTACTTC

v_gene: TRBV16
abundance: once
j_gene: TRBJ2-7
d_gene: .
CDR3aa: CASTGTGSTYEQYF
CDR3nt: TGTGCCAGCACAGGCACAGGGTCTACCTACGAGCAGTACTTC

v_gene: TRBV9
abundance: .
j_gene: TRBJ1-1
d_gene: TRBD1
CDR3aa: CASSGQGPEAFF
CDR3nt: TGTGCCAGCAGCGGACAGGGCCCTGAAGCTTTCTTT

v_gene: TRBV27
abundance: .
j_gene: TRBJ2-7
d_gene: .
CDR3aa: CASSPFFLAPEQYF
CDR3nt: TGTGCCAGCAGTCCATTTTTTCTGGCACCCGAGCAGTACTTC

v_gene: TRBV27
abundance: .
j_gene: TRBJ1-1
d_gene: .
CDR3aa: CASSLGIFSNTEAFF
CDR3nt: TGTGCCAGCAGTTTAGGGATATTTTCTAACACTGAAGCTTTCTTT

v_gene: TRBV4-1
abundance: .
j_gene: TRBJ2-7
d_gene: TRBD2
CDR3aa: CASSQDSGMVAYEQYF
CDR3nt: TGCGCCAGCAGCCAAGATAGCGGGATGGTAGCCTACGAGCAGTACTTC

v_gene: TRBV27
abundance: .
j_gene: TRBJ2-7
d_gene: TRBD2
CDR3aa: CASSFVSGSFYEQYF
CDR3nt: TGTGCCAGCAGTTTTGTTAGCGGGAGCTTCTACGAGCAGTACTTC

v_gene: TRBV9
abundance: .
j_gene: TRBJ2-7
d_gene: .
CDR3aa: CASSVGAREQYF
CDR3nt: TGTGCCAGCAGCGTAGGAGCTCGAGAGCAGTACTTC

v_gene: TRBV6-1
abundance: .
j_gene: TRBJ2-7
d_gene: TRBD1
CDR3aa: CASSVQGASYEQYF
CDR3nt: TGTGCCAGCAGTGTTCAGGGGGCTTCCTACGAGCAGTACTTC

v_gene: TRBV5-4
abundance: .
j_gene: TRBJ1-1
d_gene: .
CDR3aa: CASSLAVGMNTEAFF
CDR3nt: TGTGCCAGCAGCTTGGCCGTGGGGATGAACACTGAAGCTTTCTTT

v_gene: TRBV4-1
abundance: .
j_gene: TRBJ2-3
d_gene: TRBD2
CDR3aa: CASSQGSSGRVRDTQYF
CDR3nt: TGCGCCAGCAGCCAAGGTTCTAGCGGGAGAGTTCGCGATACGCAGTATTTT

v_gene: TRBV7-9
abundance: .
j_gene: TRBJ2-7
d_gene: TRBD1
CDR3aa: CASSPSGTVDEQYF
CDR3nt: TGTGCCAGCAGCCCCTCCGGGACAGTCGACGAGCAGTACTTC

v_gene: TRBV5-4
abundance: .
j_gene: TRBJ2-3
d_gene: TRBD2
CDR3aa: CASSLVLWREDSTDTQYF
CDR3nt: TGTGCCAGCAGCTTGGTCCTCTGGCGGGAGGACTCCACAGATACGCAGTATTTT

v_gene: TRBV27
abundance: .
j_gene: TRBJ2-7
d_gene: .
CDR3aa: CASSSAGRKYF
CDR3nt: TGTGCCAGCAGTTCCGCAGGGAGGAAGTACTTC

v_gene: TRBV7-2
abundance: .
j_gene: TRBJ2-7
d_gene: TRBD2
CDR3aa: CASSLSSGGYEQYF
CDR3nt: TGTGCCAGCAGCTTATCTTCGGGAGGGTACGAGCAGTACTTC